This note documents a single T cell receptor (beta chain) sequence. Its antigen is unknown. The input lacks base qualities; no much larger clone sits a single base away. Peripheral blood CD8+ and CD4+ T cells from healthy donors, Susac syndrome patients and multiple sclerosis patients were profiled using high-throughput TCR beta sequencing. The Susac syndrome patients fulfilled recently defined diagnostic criteria for either definite or probable disease. Bulk CD8+ and CD4+ T cells were purified by magnetic negative isolation, while CD8+ TEMRA cells were enriched using FACS. Blood was collected in EDTA tubes and processed within 24 hours, with PBMCs isolated through density gradient centrifugation. PBMCs intended for TCR sequencing were cryopreserved in liquid nitrogen and were subsequently thawed in a 37 degrees C water bath. The sorted or isolated CD4+, CD8+ and CD8+ TEMRA cells had a purity of 90% or higher.

The data derive from a study of CD8 T cells in Susac syndrome (dated by TCRdb to between 2017 and 2020). A note on the overall study: Among the Susac syndrome patients who were sequenced, clinically active disease was present in six and clinical remission was observed in about eight. At blood withdrawal, Susac syndrome patients were therapy-naive, treated with corticosteroids (with IVIg additionally given to some), or treated with IVIg alone. Whether CD8+ T cell activation and differentiation in Susac syndrome was antigen driven was tested using repertoire sequencing. Clonality of the CD8+ T cell repertoire was compared between roughly twelve healthy donors, about 14 Susac syndrome patients and some 15 multiple sclerosis patients.

What the work shows at the level of the full study, not this receptor alone: Approximately 17 and five Susac-specific public clones were found in the total CD8+ and CD8+ TEMRA repertoires, respectively. The number of individuals in the TCR sequencing and HLA analysis was recognized as being relatively small. CD8+ repertoires in Susac syndrome showed clonal expansion, which was highest in CD8+ TEMRA cells and was greater in clinically active patients than in remitting patients.

The junction carries 7 bases between V and J, which are trimmed by 2 bases and 8 bases respectively. Including cysteine and phenylalanine, the CDR3 has 11 amino acids. Here the CDR3 DNA is all that survives: 33 bases in frame from base 1. Via the germline V gene, CDR1 is SGHTS and CDR2 YDEGEE. RNA was extracted using the RNeasy kit, and roughly 0.5 to 1 ug of the RNA was reverse transcribed with random hexamers. TCR beta CDR3 regions were amplified with the immunoSEQ multiplex PCR assay covering 54 Vbeta and 13 Jbeta segments. Bias from PCR amplification was corrected by using a synthetic template baseline for primer optimization and for computational correction. Regarding the original processing steps: Reads were assigned to V, D and J genes according to IMGT and analyzed in immunoSEQ Analyzer, with only productive sequences retained. Clonality was calculated as one minus the Shannon entropy normalized by log2 of the number of productive unique sequences. Public and private clones were assessed among the 100 most prevalent clones of each patient and control. A clone was defined as Susac-specific if it was absent from the healthy and MS cohorts, from roughly 990 published viral clones and from other ImmuneACCESS disease sequences. TCRdb took the public reads, trimmed them with fastp at Q25, ran MiXCR for clone calling and kept in-frame beta chains. Identical CDR3 proteins give one entry, which carries the most common genes and DNA. TCRdb, not the authors, supplied the V and J calls. The sample table contains approximately 190,000 distinct CDR3 sequences; only one count was recorded for 95% of them. Together, the top ten hold approximately 0.16% of the sample.

This clonotype was sampled from a human donor with Susac syndrome. Recombination joined TRBV5-8 with TRBJ1-2; a confident D gene designation cannot be given. The sequencing sample was made of CD8+ T cells from PBMCs. The DNA reads TGTGCCAGCAGCTTTAGGAGCGGCTACACCTTC. It codes for CASSFRSGYTF.